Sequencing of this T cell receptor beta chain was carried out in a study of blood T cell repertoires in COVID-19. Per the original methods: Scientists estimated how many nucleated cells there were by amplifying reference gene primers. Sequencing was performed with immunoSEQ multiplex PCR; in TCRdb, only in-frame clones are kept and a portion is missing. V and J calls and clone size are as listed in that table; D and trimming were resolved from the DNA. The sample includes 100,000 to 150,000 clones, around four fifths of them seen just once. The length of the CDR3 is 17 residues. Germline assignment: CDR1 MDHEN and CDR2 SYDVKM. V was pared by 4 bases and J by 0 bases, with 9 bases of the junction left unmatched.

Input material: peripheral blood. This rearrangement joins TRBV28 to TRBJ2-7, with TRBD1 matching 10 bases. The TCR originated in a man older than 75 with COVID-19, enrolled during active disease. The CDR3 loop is CASSYGQGESSSYEQYF. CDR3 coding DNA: TGTGCCAGCAGTTATGGACAGGGGGAGTCGAGCTCCTACGAGCAGTACTTC.